One sample yielded the 21 T cell receptor beta chains listed below, sequenced in a study of tissue T cells after allogeneic stem cell transplantation. The assay was immunoSEQ multiplex PCR, and TCRdb's table has in-frame clones only and misses some. The profile shows 6,000 to 6,500 clones, just under 70% of them singletons. This specimen consisted of tissue from the stomach, obtained at autopsy. The receptors come from a woman aged 18 to 49 with breast cancer.

The chain employs TRBV29-1 and TRBJ1-3; possible D gene TRBD1, 5 bases. Trimming removed 4 bases at V and 2 bases at J, with 21 bases between. Germline loops: CDR1 SQVTM, CDR2 ANQGSEA. The CDR3 is 17 residues long. The CDR3 DNA is TGCAGCGTTGTACTTGGGCCAGGGTCTCAGGCTGGAAACACCATATATTTT. It yields the protein CSVVLGPGSQAGNTIYF. Filled out from reference TRBV29-1 and TRBJ1-3, the complete variable domain reads SAVISQKPSRDICQRGTSLTIQCQVDSQVTMMFWYRQQPGQSLTLIATANQGSEATYESGFVIDKFPISRPNLTFSTLTVSNMSPEDSSIYLCSVVLGPGSQAGNTIYFGEGSWLTVV.

The V gene is TRBV7-2, the J gene TRBJ1-5, with 9 bases fitting TRBD1. This CDR3 is built from 16 residues. Germline CDR1 reads SGHTA; CDR2 reads FQGNSA. After removal of 6 bases from V and 4 bases from J, the junction contained 10 bases not matched to a gene. CDR3 nucleotide sequence: TGTGCCAGCAGTAACCAGGTTGGGACAGGGAATCAGCCCCAGCATTTT. As protein: CASSNQVGTGNQPQHF. Based on the CDR3 plus reference TRBV7-2 and TRBJ1-5, the full variable domain is GAGVSQSPSNKVTEKGKDVELRCDPISGHTALYWYRQSLGQGLEFLIYFQGNSAPDKSGLPSDRFSAERTGGSVSTLTIQRTQQEDSAVYLCASSNQVGTGNQPQHFGDGTRLSIL.

This chain links TRBV10-3 with TRBJ1-1, with a possible D match to TRBD1 (5 bases). Trimming pared 3 bases from V and 1 base from J, leaving 30 bases between. Germline V gene lookup returns CDR1 ENHRY and CDR2 SYGVKD. CDR3 size: 21 residues. CDR3 residues: CAISEIGAIHRDGVKNTEAFF. The CDR3 coding sequence is TGTGCCATCAGTGAAATCGGCGCCATACACCGGGACGGTGTAAAGAACACTGAAGCTTTCTTT.

The genes are TRBV5-6 and TRBJ2-5; 9 bases match TRBD1. J lost 5 bases, V lost 2 bases, and 10 bases had no gene match. The CDR3 totals 16 residues. Germline-derived CDR1 and CDR2 are SGHDT and YYEEEE. CDR3 amino acids: CASSFTTGTGLETQYF. In DNA, the CDR3 is TGTGCCAGCAGCTTTACCACCGGGACAGGGTTGGAGACCCAGTACTTC.

This chain links TRBV9 with TRBJ2-3; no definite D call. Germline CDR1 SGDLS, CDR2 YYNGEE. This CDR3 contains 15 residues. The V end lost 0 bases, the J end lost 0 bases, and 8 bases lay between the germline ends. The CDR3 DNA follows: TGTGCCAGCAGCGTAGGTCCCACTAGCACAGATACGCAGTATTTT. Amino acid sequence: CASSVGPTSTDTQYF.

This clone was seen more than once but under ten times. The rearrangement links TRBV25-1 to TRBJ1-1; D is undetermined. The germline V gene has CDR1 MGHDK and CDR2 SYGVNS. Trimming left V 1 base short and J 7 bases short, with 16 bases between. The length of the CDR3 is 15 residues. The chain's CDR3 is CASSESVAPGDEAFF. The DNA for the CDR3 is TGTGCCAGCAGTGAATCGGTCGCCCCTGGGGATGAAGCTTTCTTT.

The V gene is TRBV4-1, the J gene TRBJ2-7; TRBD2 matches 8 bases. This CDR3 has 18 amino acids. Looked up from germline, CDR1 is MGHRA and CDR2 is YSYEKL. Germline trimming cut 1 base from V and 3 bases from J; bases unmatched to any gene: 14. The CDR3 nucleotides are TGCGCCAGCAGCCAAGTACCCGGGAGGGCTGATCATCACTACGAGCAGTACTTC. The encoded protein is CASSQVPGRADHHYEQYF.

DNA for the CDR3: TGCGCCAGCAGCCAAGAGACCTTAGCGGGAGCGGCCGGGGAGCTGTTTTTT. This encodes CASSQETLAGAAGELFF. The gene calls are TRBV4-3 and TRBJ2-2; 9 bases fit TRBD2. The CDR3 spans 17 residues. Germline assignment: CDR1 LGHNA and CDR2 YSLEER. With V trimmed by 0 bases and J by 6 bases, 8 bases remained unmatched.

The chain has TRBV7-2 and TRBJ1-6; no clear D. V lost 3 bases and J 7 bases, leaving 10 bases between the germline ends. Germline CDR1 and CDR2: SGHTA and FQGNSA. The CDR3 has 14 residues. DNA of the CDR3: TGTGCCAGCAGCTTCCAGGCGGCGAATTCACCCCTCCACTTT. Encoded protein: CASSFQAANSPLHF. Combining the CDR3 with reference TRBV7-2 and TRBJ1-6 gives the whole variable domain GAGVSQSPSNKVTEKGKDVELRCDPISGHTALYWYRQSLGQGLEFLIYFQGNSAPDKSGLPSDRFSAERTGGSVSTLTIQRTQQEDSAVYLCASSFQAANSPLHFGNGTRLTVT.

The chain is built from TRBV2 and TRBJ2-1; possibly TRBD2 for D (6 bases). V was clipped by 8 bases and J by 2 bases, with 13 bases between them. Germline CDR1 is SNHLY and CDR2 is FYNNEI. The CDR3 is made up of 14 amino acids. CDR3 bases: TGTGCCAGCGGGGGGAGATCGACCTACAATGAGCAGTTCTTC. Translated: CASGGRSTYNEQFF.

The chain recombines TRBV5-6 with TRBJ1-2; no definite D call. V dropped 0 bases and J dropped 8 bases, with 20 bases sitting between them. Per the germline V gene, CDR1 is SGHDT and CDR2 is YYEEEE. The CDR3 is 16 residues long. Here the CDR3 DNA reads TGTGCCAGCAGCTTGGGGGATCAAGGCACCGTGCGGGGCTACACCTTC. Translation: CASSLGDQGTVRGYTF.

The chain uses TRBV7-2 and TRBJ2-1, with 8 nucleotides matching TRBD2. The CDR3 sequence is 12 residues long. In germline, CDR1 is SGHTA, CDR2 FQGNSA. V lost 5 bases to trimming and J lost 16 bases; unmatched junction nucleotides: 10. The CDR3 nucleotides read TGTGCCAGCAGCCCGGGACTAGTTAGTTTTTTCTTC. Protein: CASSPGLVSFFF.

A remark on this clone: Within the sample, other DNA sequences also encode this same CDR3. This chain links TRBV2 with TRBJ1-1; no clear D. Trimming stripped 4 bases from V and 3 bases from J, with 9 bases between. There are 13 residues in the CDR3. Germline V CDR1 and CDR2: SNHLY, FYNNEI. CDR3 in DNA: TGTGCCAGCAGTGGGACCCGGGACACTGAAGCTTTCTTT. It is translated as CASSGTRDTEAFF.

Details on this clone: Other DNA sequences in the same sample also yield this CDR3. The gene calls are TRBV7-2 and TRBJ2-1; 13 bases match TRBD2. Looked up from germline, CDR1 is SGHTA and CDR2 is FQGNSA. The CDR3 contains 15 residues. V was pared by 5 bases and J by 6 bases, with 4 bases of the junction left unmatched. The CDR3 nucleotides read TGTGCCAGCAGCGCCGGACTAGCGGGGGTCAATGAGCAGTTCTTC. It yields the protein CASSAGLAGVNEQFF.

As for this clone: Other DNA sequences within the sample encode an identical CDR3. This chain uses TRBV9 with TRBJ1-2, with a weak D call TRBD1 (5 bases). Germline CDR1 is SGDLS and CDR2 is YYNGEE. The ends were cut back, 3 bases at V and 7 bases at J, with 10 bases in the middle. This CDR3 is 12 amino acids long. The CDR3: CASSATGVGYTF. CDR3 DNA: TGTGCCAGCAGCGCGACGGGGGTTGGCTACACCTTC.

The genes are TRBV27 and TRBJ2-7; TRBD2 agrees at 9 bases. V was clipped by 6 bases and J by 9 bases; unmatched bases: 9. There are 13 residues in the CDR3. CDR1 MNHEY and CDR2 SMNVEV come from the germline V gene (reference sequence). The chain's CDR3 is CASSVAGVIGQYF. Written as DNA, the CDR3 is TGTGCCAGCAGCGTAGCGGGAGTGATTGGGCAGTACTTC.

The chain uses TRBV5-6 and TRBJ2-7, with no clear D. The V and J ends lost 3 bases and 5 bases respectively, with 18 bases between them. Germline assignment: CDR1 SGHDT and CDR2 YYEEEE. CDR3 length: 15 amino acids. The CDR3 protein is CASSSGWGINNEQYF. DNA of the CDR3: TGTGCCAGCAGCTCCGGGTGGGGTATTAACAACGAGCAGTACTTC.

The DNA of the CDR3 is TGTGCCAGCAGTTTATCGTTGGCAGGCCTTAATGAAAAACTGTTTTTT. This gives the protein CASSLSLAGLNEKLFF. The chain carries TRBV27 and TRBJ1-4; D uncertain. The V gene's germline CDR1 is MNHEY and CDR2 SMNVEV (reference sequence). The CDR3 is made up of 16 amino acids. V was shortened by 0 bases and J by 4 bases, with 12 bases between the two germline ends.

This clone has a single count. CDR3 DNA sequence: TGTGCCAGCAGCGTAGCTGGGCCGGGACAGGGTAACGGCTACACCTTC. It specifies CASSVAGPGQGNGYTF. The chain recombines TRBV9 with TRBJ1-2; 9 bases fit TRBD1. With 0 bases clipped from V and 8 bases from J, the junction kept 11 bases outside the gene matches. Germline lookup yields CDR1 SGDLS and CDR2 YYNGEE. The CDR3 covers 16 residues.

This clone was seen only a few times. The same CDR3 also results from other DNA sequences found in this sample. This sequence joins TRBV7-2 and TRBJ2-7; unclear D gene. The CDR3 contains 11 residues. Germline V lookup: CDR1 SGHTA, CDR2 FQGNSA. Between the trimmed V and J ends, which lost 2 bases and 3 bases, there was a span of 2 bases. The CDR3 DNA sequence: TGTGCCAGCAGCTTATACTACGAGCAGTACTTC. Translation: CASSLYYEQYF.

A few counts support this clone. The V call is TRBV6-1, the J call TRBJ1-3; D gene ambiguous. The V gene's germline CDR1 is MNHNS and CDR2 SASEGT. Trimming cost V 0 bases and J 1 base, with 7 bases left between them. This CDR3 contains 15 residues. CDR3 nucleotide sequence: TGTGCCAGCAGTGAAGCAGGCGGGTCTGGAAACACCATATATTTT. It is translated as CASSEAGGSGNTIYF.